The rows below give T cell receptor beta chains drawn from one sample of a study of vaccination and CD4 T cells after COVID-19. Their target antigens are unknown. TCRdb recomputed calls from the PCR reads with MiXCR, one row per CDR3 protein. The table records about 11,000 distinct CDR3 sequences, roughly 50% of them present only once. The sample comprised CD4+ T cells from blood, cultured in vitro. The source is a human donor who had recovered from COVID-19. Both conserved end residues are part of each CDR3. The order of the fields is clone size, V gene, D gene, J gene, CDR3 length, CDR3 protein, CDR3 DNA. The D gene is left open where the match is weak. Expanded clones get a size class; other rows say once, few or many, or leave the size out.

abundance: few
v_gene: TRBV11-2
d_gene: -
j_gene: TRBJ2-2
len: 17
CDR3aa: CASSPTPVGRRTGELFF
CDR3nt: TGTGCCAGCAGCCCGACTCCGGTGGGCCGACGAACCGGGGAGCTGTTTTTT

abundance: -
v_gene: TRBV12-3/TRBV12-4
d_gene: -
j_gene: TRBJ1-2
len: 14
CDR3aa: CASSYQGANYGYTF
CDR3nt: TGTGCCAGCAGTTATCAGGGAGCCAACTATGGCTACACCTTC

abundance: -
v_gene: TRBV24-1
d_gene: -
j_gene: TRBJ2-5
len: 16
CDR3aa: CATSDSGGLYQETQYF
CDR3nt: TGTGCCACCAGTGATTCTGGAGGGCTGTACCAAGAGACCCAGTACTTC

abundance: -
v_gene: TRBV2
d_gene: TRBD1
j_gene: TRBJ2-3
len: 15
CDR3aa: CASRVQGAGTDTQYF
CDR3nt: TGTGCCAGCAGGGTACAGGGGGCAGGTACAGATACGCAGTATTTT

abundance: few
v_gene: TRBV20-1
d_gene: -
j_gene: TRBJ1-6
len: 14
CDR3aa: CSGEGDSTNSPLHF
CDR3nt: TGCAGTGGGGAAGGCGACAGTACCAATTCACCCCTCCACTTT

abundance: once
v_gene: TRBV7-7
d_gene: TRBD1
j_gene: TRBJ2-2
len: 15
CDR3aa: CASSSGQGITGELFF
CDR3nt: TGTGCTAGCAGCTCCGGACAGGGAATAACCGGGGAGCTGTTTTTT

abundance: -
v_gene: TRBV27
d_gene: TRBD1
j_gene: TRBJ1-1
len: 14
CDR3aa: CASNRQGVGTEAFF
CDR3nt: TGTGCCAGCAATCGACAGGGGGTTGGCACTGAAGCTTTCTTT

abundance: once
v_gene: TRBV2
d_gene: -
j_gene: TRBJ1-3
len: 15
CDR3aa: CASSGGAGSGNTIYF
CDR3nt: TGTGCCAGCAGTGGGGGAGCCGGCTCTGGAAACACCATATATTTT

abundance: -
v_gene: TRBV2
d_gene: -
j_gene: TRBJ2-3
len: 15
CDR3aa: CASSGFSASTDTQYF
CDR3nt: TGTGCCAGCAGTGGTTTTAGCGCAAGCACAGATACGCAGTATTTT

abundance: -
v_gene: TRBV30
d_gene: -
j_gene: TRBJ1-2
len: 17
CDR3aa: CAWSALNRDIGWGGYTF
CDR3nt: TGTGCCTGGAGTGCTCTAAACCGGGACATCGGATGGGGTGGCTACACCTTC

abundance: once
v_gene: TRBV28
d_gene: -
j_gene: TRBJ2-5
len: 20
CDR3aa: CASSFPLAFSGQMIQETQYF
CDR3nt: TGTGCCAGCAGTTTCCCCCTCGCATTCTCGGGACAAATGATTCAAGAGACCCAGTACTTC

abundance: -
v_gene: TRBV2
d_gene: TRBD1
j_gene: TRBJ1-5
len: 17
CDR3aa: CASSGTTGDFRGQPQHF
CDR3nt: TGTGCCAGCAGTGGGACGACAGGGGATTTTCGGGGTCAGCCCCAGCATTTT

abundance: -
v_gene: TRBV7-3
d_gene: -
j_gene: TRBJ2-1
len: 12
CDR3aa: CASSPDYNEQFF
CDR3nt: TGTGCCAGCAGCCCGGACTACAATGAGCAGTTCTTC

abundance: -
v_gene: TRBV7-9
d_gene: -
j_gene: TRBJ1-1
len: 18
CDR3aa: CAQPPQTGSYAMNTEAFF
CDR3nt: TGTGCGCAGCCCCCACAAACAGGGTCGTATGCCATGAACACTGAAGCTTTCTTT

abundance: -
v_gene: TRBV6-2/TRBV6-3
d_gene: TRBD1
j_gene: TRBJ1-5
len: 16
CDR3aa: CASSRPLQGFVQPQHF
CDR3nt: TGTGCCAGCAGTCGTCCTCTACAGGGGTTTGTGCAGCCCCAGCATTTT

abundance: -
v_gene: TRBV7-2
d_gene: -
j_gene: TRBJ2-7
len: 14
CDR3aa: CASSLRRSSYEQYF
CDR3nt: TGTGCCAGCAGCTTACGGCGGAGCTCCTACGAGCAGTACTTC

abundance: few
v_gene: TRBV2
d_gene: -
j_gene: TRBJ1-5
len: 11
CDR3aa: CASSVKGVQHF
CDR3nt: TGTGCCAGCAGTGTCAAAGGGGTCCAGCATTTT

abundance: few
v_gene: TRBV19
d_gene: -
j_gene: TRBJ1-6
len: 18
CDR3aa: CASRFRRQEPAVRSPLHF
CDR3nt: TGTGCCAGTCGTTTTCGAAGACAGGAGCCGGCGGTACGTTCACCCCTCCACTTT